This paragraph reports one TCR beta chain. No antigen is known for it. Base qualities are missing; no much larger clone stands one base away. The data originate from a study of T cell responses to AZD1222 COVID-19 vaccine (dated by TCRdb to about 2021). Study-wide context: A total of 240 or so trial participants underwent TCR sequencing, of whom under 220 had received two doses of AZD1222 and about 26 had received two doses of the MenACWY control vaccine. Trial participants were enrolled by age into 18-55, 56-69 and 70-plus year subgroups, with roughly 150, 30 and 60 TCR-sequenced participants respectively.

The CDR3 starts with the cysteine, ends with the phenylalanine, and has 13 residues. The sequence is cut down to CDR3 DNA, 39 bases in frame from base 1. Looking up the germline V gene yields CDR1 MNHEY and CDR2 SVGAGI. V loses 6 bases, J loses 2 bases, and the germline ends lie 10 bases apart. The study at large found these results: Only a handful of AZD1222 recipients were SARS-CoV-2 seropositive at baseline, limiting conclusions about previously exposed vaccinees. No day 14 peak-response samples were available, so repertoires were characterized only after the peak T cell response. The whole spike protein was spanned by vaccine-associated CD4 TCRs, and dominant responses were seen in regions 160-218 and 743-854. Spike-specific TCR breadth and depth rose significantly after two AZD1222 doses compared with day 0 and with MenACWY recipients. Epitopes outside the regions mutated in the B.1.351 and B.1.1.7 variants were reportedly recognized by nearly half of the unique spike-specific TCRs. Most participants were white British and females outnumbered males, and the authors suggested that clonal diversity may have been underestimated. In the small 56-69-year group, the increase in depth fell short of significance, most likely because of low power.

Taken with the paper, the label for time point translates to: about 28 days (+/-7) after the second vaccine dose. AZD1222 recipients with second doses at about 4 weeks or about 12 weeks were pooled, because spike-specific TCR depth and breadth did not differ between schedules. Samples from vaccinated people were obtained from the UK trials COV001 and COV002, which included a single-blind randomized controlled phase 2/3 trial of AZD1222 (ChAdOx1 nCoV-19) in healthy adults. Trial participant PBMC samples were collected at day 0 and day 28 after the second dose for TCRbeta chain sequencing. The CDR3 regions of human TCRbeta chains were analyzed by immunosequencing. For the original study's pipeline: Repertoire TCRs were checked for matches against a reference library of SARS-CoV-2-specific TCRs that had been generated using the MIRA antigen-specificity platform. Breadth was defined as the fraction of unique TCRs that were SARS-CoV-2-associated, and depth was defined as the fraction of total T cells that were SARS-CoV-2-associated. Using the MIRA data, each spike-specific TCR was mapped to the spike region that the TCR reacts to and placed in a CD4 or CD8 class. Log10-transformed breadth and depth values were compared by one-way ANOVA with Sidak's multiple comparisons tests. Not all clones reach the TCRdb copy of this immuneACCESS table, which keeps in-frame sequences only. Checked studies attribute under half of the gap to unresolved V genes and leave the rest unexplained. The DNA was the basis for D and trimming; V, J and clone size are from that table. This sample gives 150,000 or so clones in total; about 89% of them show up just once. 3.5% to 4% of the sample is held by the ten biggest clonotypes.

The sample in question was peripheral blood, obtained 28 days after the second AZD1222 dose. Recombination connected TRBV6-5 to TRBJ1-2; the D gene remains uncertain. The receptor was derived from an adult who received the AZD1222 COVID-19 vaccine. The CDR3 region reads CASSQRENYGYTF. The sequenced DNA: TGTGCCAGCAGCCAGAGAGAAAACTATGGCTACACCTTC.